The text below deals with one T cell receptor beta chain. Antigen: not known. The junction does not match germline at one end; this may be a read error. This entry is derived from a study of regulatory T cells in long-lasting Graves disease. Study-wide context: Recently diagnosed Graves' patients had received antithyroid drugs for under 3 months.

Time point: newly diagnosed GD, antithyroid drugs for less than 3 months. The TCR library was prepared using RNA isolated from PBMCs. A volume of approximately 8.4 milliliters of peripheral blood was collected in EDTA tubes. Study-wide points: When disease was persistent, TRBV28, TRBJ1-2 and TRBJ2-5 were the favored segments.

This CDR3 is built from 15 residues. Germline CDR1 and CDR2: SGDLS and YYNGEE. Libraries of TCR beta came from iRepertoire HTBI primers plus Arm-PCR of CDR3 regions. MiXCR was run by TCRdb on the multiplex PCR reads, yielding one entry per CDR3 protein. The table has about 620,000 distinct CDR3 sequences, under 20% seen once. In addition, the sample was reused for a study of T cells in Graves' hyperthyroidism and ophthalmopathy.

The chain uses TRBV9 and TRBJ2-1; possibly TRBD2 for D (6 bases). Here the sequenced sample was peripheral blood mononuclear cells (PBMCs), taken at new diagnosis, from a patient treated with antithyroid drugs. This TCR was sampled from a woman in her 30s with Graves disease. CDR3 sequence: CVSSAGRGTYNEQFF. The CDR3 coding sequence is TGTGTCAGCAGCGCCGGGAGAGGGACCTACAATGAGCAGTTCTTC.